This T cell receptor beta chain was sequenced for a study of cytomegalovirus exposure and HLA in healthy donors. General study results and limits: Listed as cytomegalovirus-associated were over 150 TCR beta chains. Productive status was seen about 87% or about 30% of the time for most TCR beta V segments in an earlier analysis.

CDR3 length: 14 amino acids. V was trimmed by 7 bases and J by 5 bases, leaving 17 bases between them. Germline CDR1 and CDR2: SNHLY and FYNNEI. Among the donors, all were healthy bone marrow donors. PCR employed 60 Vbeta and 13 Jbeta primers. Data came from immunoSEQ multiplex PCR; TCRdb stores just in-frame clones and leaves some out. This sample has some 150,000 clones; 70% to 80% occur once, and the top ten carry over 1.2%. About this clone: The target antigen is unknown.

The source of this sequence is a man in his 60s in good health and CMV-seronegative. The sample taken for sequencing was PBMCs. The chain is built from TRBV2 and TRBJ2-5; maybe TRBD2 (6 bases). CDR3 amino acids: CASNFRGSGETQYF. CDR3 bases: TGTGCCAGCAATTTTCGGGGGAGTGGGGAGACCCAGTACTTC.